These T cell receptor beta chains were read from a single sample in a study of CD8 T cells in ankylosing spondylitis. From the 5' RACE reads, TCRdb called clonotypes with MiXCR, one entry per CDR3 protein. The data show some 240,000 distinct CDR3 sequences, around 7.8% seen once. The sample taken for sequencing was blood, either unsorted or a sorted T cell fraction (not recorded which). Every receptor here comes from a male donor with ankylosing spondylitis or in good health (not recorded which). CDR3s include the opening cysteine and the closing phenylalanine or tryptophan. Fields, in order: CDR3 length, V gene, J gene, CDR3 protein.

CDR3 length: 15; V gene: TRBV10-3; J gene: TRBJ2-1; CDR3 protein: CAIRDGTPAYNEQFF
CDR3 length: 13; V gene: TRBV30; J gene: TRBJ2-1; CDR3 protein: CAWSTRAQGAALF
CDR3 length: 10; V gene: TRBV29-1; J gene: TRBJ1-2; CDR3 protein: CSVWTGGYTF
CDR3 length: 16; V gene: TRBV9; J gene: TRBJ2-1; CDR3 protein: CASSSRTGLAYNEQFF
CDR3 length: 16; V gene: TRBV29-1; J gene: TRBJ2-1; CDR3 protein: CSVGPEGRWSYNEQFF
CDR3 length: 14; V gene: TRBV20-1; J gene: TRBJ2-5; CDR3 protein: CSARRDRGQETQYF
CDR3 length: 16; V gene: TRBV12-3/TRBV12-4; J gene: TRBJ1-1; CDR3 protein: CASSTPPWGADTEAFF
CDR3 length: 13; V gene: TRBV5-5; J gene: TRBJ2-5; CDR3 protein: CASSGSGLETQYF
CDR3 length: 13; V gene: TRBV19; J gene: TRBJ2-7; CDR3 protein: CASSRQGPYEQYF
CDR3 length: 15; V gene: TRBV7-6; J gene: TRBJ2-7; CDR3 protein: CASSLAGLERYEQYF
CDR3 length: 14; V gene: TRBV27; J gene: TRBJ2-5; CDR3 protein: CASSSLGAQETQYF
CDR3 length: 16; V gene: TRBV4-3; J gene: TRBJ2-5; CDR3 protein: CASSQEGQGTQETQYF
CDR3 length: 16; V gene: TRBV7-2; J gene: TRBJ2-1; CDR3 protein: CASSLVGRGHYNEQFF
CDR3 length: 17; V gene: TRBV20-1; J gene: TRBJ1-6; CDR3 protein: CSARDRSNIWRSSPLHF
CDR3 length: 14; V gene: TRBV12-3/TRBV12-4; J gene: TRBJ1-5; CDR3 protein: CASKKGVGNQPQHF
CDR3 length: 14; V gene: TRBV12-3/TRBV12-4; J gene: TRBJ1-2; CDR3 protein: CASSFGASRYGYTF
CDR3 length: 12; V gene: TRBV10-3; J gene: TRBJ1-1; CDR3 protein: CAITTGNTEAFF
CDR3 length: 12; V gene: TRBV29-1; J gene: TRBJ2-5; CDR3 protein: CSVDRFEETQYF
CDR3 length: 16; V gene: TRBV6-1; J gene: TRBJ1-4; CDR3 protein: CATMSSWRDSGEKLFF
CDR3 length: 14; V gene: TRBV10-3; J gene: TRBJ2-3; CDR3 protein: CAACSGGVGDTQYF
CDR3 length: 15; V gene: TRBV7-2; J gene: TRBJ1-5; CDR3 protein: CASSFNWGYGQPQHF
CDR3 length: 15; V gene: TRBV5-1; J gene: TRBJ1-5; CDR3 protein: CASSLGGTENQPQHF
CDR3 length: 20; V gene: TRBV7-8; J gene: TRBJ1-5; CDR3 protein: CASSLAGAMGMSYSNQPQHF
CDR3 length: 13; V gene: TRBV5-6; J gene: TRBJ2-1; CDR3 protein: CASSLPAYNEQFF
CDR3 length: 13; V gene: TRBV7-3; J gene: TRBJ1-1; CDR3 protein: CASSFPGAEEAFF
CDR3 length: 13; V gene: TRBV9; J gene: TRBJ2-5; CDR3 protein: CASSVEVVGTQYF
CDR3 length: 14; V gene: TRBV10-3; J gene: TRBJ2-7; CDR3 protein: CAITKGGTDSEQYF
CDR3 length: 18; V gene: TRBV25-1; J gene: TRBJ2-1; CDR3 protein: CASSERQGSVETYNEQFF